This T cell receptor beta chain is from a study of blood T cell repertoires in COVID-19. Study-wide background: Sites across the United States, Italy and Spain contributed samples from acute and convalescent COVID-19. T cells, B-cell-depleted T cells, or PBMCs supplied cDNA or gDNA.

Per the original methods: Amplification of reference gene primers provided the estimated nucleated cell counts. Assay used: immunoSEQ multiplex PCR; TCRdb lists only in-frame clones, some missing. D and trimming come from the DNA, and the V and J calls and clone size come from that table. This table holds a few hundred thousand clones, around 88% found once. The length of the CDR3 is 15 residues. Germline V gives CDR1 KGHSH, CDR2 LQKENI. V gave up 6 bases and J gave up 6 bases; unmatched junction bases: 8. The TCR was taken from a young man with acute or convalescent COVID-19. Sequences were obtained from peripheral blood. This sequence joins TRBV18 and TRBJ2-2; the match to TRBD1 covers 9 bases. CDR3: CASSQGQGVSGELFF. The CDR3 bases are TGTGCCAGCTCTCAGGGACAGGGAGTCTCCGGGGAGCTGTTTTTT.